The entry below gives a single TCR beta chain sequence along with its context. These data originate in a study of blood T cell repertoires in COVID-19. Overall study context: Sites in the United States, Italy and Spain provided acute and convalescent COVID-19 samples.

This CDR3 is 14 amino acids long. The germline V gene encodes CDR1 SNHLY and CDR2 FYNNEI. The germline V and J ends were trimmed by 5 bases and 6 bases, with 11 bases remaining between them. Methods used by the authors: The assay estimated nucleated cells by amplifying reference gene primers. Data came from immunoSEQ multiplex PCR; TCRdb stores just in-frame clones and leaves some out. V, J and clone size are taken as reported in that table, and D and trimming were inferred from the DNA itself. The sample yields around 40,000 clones, 80% to 90% seen once. This clonotype originated in a man aged 45-60 years with active or convalescent COVID-19. Sequenced input: peripheral blood. The V gene is TRBV2, the J gene TRBJ1-6; D perhaps matches TRBD1 (5 bases). As DNA, the CDR3 is TGTGCCAGCAGTTTCGGTCAGGGTAATTCACCCCTCCACTTT. Its translation: CASSFGQGNSPLHF.